A selection of T cell receptor beta chains follows, all from one sample in a study of blood T cell repertoires in COVID-19. Assay: immunoSEQ multiplex PCR; the TCRdb copy retains only in-frame clones and omits some. Among approximately 140,000 clones listed, roughly four fifths were seen once. The sample comprised peripheral blood. The receptor set was obtained from a human donor with acute or convalescent COVID-19. The donor label of this sample is uncertain. The conserved cysteine and the conserved F or W are not part of the CDR3 here. Expanded clones get a size class; other rows say once, few or many, or leave the size out.

cdr3_aa v_call clone_size
ASSLGLAGPRDTQY TRBV19 few
ATSRDKRGGTDTQY TRBV15 -
ASSFPGQMNTEAF TRBV6-5 -
ASSGISQGILGGYT TRBV6-1 -
ASSQDYGGLRYTEAF TRBV3-1/TRBV3-2 -
ASSLSIGLRTEKLF TRBV27 -
ASSFLQGSTEAF TRBV27 -
ASSPDRGNEKLF TRBV27 -
ASRQQIRDTQY TRBV11-1 -
ASSYSVFMNTEAF TRBV6-6 -
ASSPGTLITEAF TRBV6-5 -
ASSYEGSYYGYT TRBV6-5 -
ASSPASQETQY TRBV5-6 -
ASSEAGDSYGYT TRBV6-1 once
ASSLMTSGGDNEQF TRBV11-3 few
ASSPTSNTGELF TRBV3-1/TRBV3-2 -
ASSSPPSGVETQY TRBV13 -
ASSRGVYNEQF TRBV5-6 -
ASSTRQASDKNIQY TRBV19 -
ATSPGQGAKDEQF TRBV24-1 -
ASSPGLAGDMQY TRBV5-1 -
ASSRQGRGELF TRBV28 -
ASSPQGATEAF TRBV18 -
ASSLLGGTGVTEAF TRBV5-1 -
ASRRDRGTGELF TRBV6-5 -